The sequence of this T cell receptor beta chain was determined in a study of blood T cell repertoires in COVID-19. Assay: immunoSEQ multiplex PCR; the TCRdb copy retains only in-frame clones and omits some. The sample has 200,000 to 250,000 clones; about 82% are singletons. The germline V gene encodes CDR1 SGHRS and CDR2 YFSETQ. The CDR3 has 16 amino acids. V shed 3 bases and J shed 5 bases, with 17 bases lying between them. The chain employs TRBV5-1 and TRBJ2-2; no clear D gene. This TCR was recovered from a woman aged 60-75 years with active or convalescent COVID-19. Sequencing used peripheral blood. As DNA, the CDR3 is TGCGCCAGCAGCTCGTACGGCGTCGTCGGGACCGGGGAGCTGTTTTTT. Protein sequence: CASSSYGVVGTGELFF.